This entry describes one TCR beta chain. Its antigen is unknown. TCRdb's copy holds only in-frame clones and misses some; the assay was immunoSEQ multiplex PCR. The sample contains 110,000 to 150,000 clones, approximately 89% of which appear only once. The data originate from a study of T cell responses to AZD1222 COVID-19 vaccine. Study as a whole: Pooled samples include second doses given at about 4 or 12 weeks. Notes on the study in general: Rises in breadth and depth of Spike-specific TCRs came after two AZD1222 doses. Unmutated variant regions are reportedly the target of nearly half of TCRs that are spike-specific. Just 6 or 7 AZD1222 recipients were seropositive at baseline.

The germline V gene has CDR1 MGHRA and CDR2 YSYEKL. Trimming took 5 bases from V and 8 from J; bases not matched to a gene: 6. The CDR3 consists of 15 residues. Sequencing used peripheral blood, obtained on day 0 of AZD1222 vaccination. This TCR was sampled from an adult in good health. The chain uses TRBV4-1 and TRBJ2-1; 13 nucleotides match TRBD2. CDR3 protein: CASSTSGRAGHEQFF. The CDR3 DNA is TGCGCCAGCAGCACTAGCGGGAGGGCAGGTCATGAGCAGTTCTTC.